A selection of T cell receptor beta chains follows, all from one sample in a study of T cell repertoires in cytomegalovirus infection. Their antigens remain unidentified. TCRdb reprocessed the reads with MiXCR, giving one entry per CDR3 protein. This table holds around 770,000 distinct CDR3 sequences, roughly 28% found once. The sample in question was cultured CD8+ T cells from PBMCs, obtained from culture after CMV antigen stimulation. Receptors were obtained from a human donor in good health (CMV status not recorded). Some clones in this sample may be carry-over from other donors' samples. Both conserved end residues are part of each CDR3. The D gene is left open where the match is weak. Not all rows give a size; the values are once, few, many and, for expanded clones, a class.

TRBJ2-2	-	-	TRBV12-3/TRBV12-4	TGTGCCAGCAGTCCCTTCGAGTACCTGAACACCGGGGAGCTGTTTTTT	CASSPFEYLNTGELFF
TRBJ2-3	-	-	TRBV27	TGTGCCAGCAAAAACAGGGACCCAACTAGCACAGATACGCAGTATTTT	CASKNRDPTSTDTQYF
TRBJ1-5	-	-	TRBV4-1	TGCGCCAGCAGCCAAGGACCGATGACTCAGCCCCAGCATTTT	CASSQGPMTQPQHF
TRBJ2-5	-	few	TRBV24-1	TGTGCCACCAGTGATCGTGGACAGTACCAAGAGACCCAGTACTTC	CATSDRGQYQETQYF
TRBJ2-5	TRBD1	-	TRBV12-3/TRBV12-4	TGTGCCAGCAGTGAACAGGGGGCGGCAGAGACCCAGTACTTC	CASSEQGAAETQYF
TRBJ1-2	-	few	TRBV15	TGTGCCACCAGCAGAGTCAGTGGCGGGTACTATGGCTACACCTTC	CATSRVSGGYYGYTF
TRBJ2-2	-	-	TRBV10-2	TGCGCCAGCAGCCTAACATCGACCACCGGGGAGCTGTTTTTT	CASSLTSTTGELFF
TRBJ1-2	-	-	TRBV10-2	TGCGCCAGCATGTGGGGGGGTGCGTATGGCTACACCTTC	CASMWGGAYGYTF
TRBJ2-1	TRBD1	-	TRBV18	TGTGCCAGCTCAGACAGGGTCTCCTCCTACAATGAGCAGTTCTTC	CASSDRVSSYNEQFF
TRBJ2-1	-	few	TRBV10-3	TGTGCCATCAGTGGCCTAGCGTGGGAGCAGTTCTTC	CAISGLAWEQFF